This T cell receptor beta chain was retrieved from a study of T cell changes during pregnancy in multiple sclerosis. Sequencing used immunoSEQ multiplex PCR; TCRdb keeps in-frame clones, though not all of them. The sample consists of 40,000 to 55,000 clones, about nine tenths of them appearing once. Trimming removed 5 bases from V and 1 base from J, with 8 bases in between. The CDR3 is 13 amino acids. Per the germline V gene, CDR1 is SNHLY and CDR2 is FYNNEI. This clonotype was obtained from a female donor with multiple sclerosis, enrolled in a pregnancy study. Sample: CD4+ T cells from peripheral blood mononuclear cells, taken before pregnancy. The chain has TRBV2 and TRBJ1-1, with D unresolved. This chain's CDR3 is CASSLSQNTEAFF. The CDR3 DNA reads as TGTGCCAGCAGTCTTTCACAGAACACTGAAGCTTTCTTT.